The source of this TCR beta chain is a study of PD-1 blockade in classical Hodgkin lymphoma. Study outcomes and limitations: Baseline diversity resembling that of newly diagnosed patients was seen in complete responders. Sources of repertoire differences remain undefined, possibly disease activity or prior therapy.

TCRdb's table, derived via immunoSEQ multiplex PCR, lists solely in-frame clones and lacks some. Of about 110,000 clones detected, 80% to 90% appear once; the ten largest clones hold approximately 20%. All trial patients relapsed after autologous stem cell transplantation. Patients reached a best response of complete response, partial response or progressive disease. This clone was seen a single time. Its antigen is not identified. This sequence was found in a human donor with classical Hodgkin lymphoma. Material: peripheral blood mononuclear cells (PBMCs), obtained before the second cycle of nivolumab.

The CDR3 sequence is CARIPWEDFNYGYTF. The CDR3 region has the DNA TGTGCCAGGATTCCGTGGGAGGATTTCAACTATGGCTACACCTTC. The gene calls are TRBV6-4 and TRBJ1-2, with D uncertain. The CDR3 loop spans 15 amino acids. V lost 9 bases and J 2 bases, leaving 19 bases between the germline ends. CDR1 is MRHNA, CDR2 SNTAGT, per germline.